A single sample gave rise to the 17 T cell receptor beta chains below, sequenced in a study of technical replicates of blood from a few donors. Libraries were prepared by immunoSEQ multiplex PCR; TCRdb keeps only in-frame clonotypes and omits some of them. The profile shows tens of thousands of clones, 94% of them singletons. Sequencing used T cells isolated from PBMCs. These receptors originate from a human donor in good health.

The chain carries TRBV7-8 and TRBJ1-1, with TRBD1 identical over 7 bases. This CDR3 has 13 residues. Germline V gene lookup returns CDR1 SGHVS and CDR2 FQNEAQ. Trimming at V came to 5 bases and at J to 5 bases, leaving 5 bases not matched to a gene. The CDR3 bases are TGTGCCAGCAGCGTTAACAGGGGAACTGAAGCTTTCTTT. This sequence encodes CASSVNRGTEAFF.

The genes are TRBV4-3 and TRBJ2-3; D possibly corresponds to TRBD2 (5 bases). CDR3 length equals 14 residues. V lost 4 bases, J lost 3 bases, and 11 bases lay in between. Per the germline V gene, CDR1 is LGHNA and CDR2 is YSLEER. DNA for the CDR3: TGCGCCAGCAGCCCGAGTGGGAGAACAGATACGCAGTATTTT. This translates into CASSPSGRTDTQYF.

The chain joins TRBV27 to TRBJ1-2; D perhaps matches TRBD1 (6 bases). Trimming removed 5 bases at V and 4 bases at J, with 11 bases between. The CDR3 contains 13 residues. Germline V gives CDR1 MNHEY, CDR2 SMNVEV (reference sequence). CDR3 sequence (DNA): TGTGCCAGCAGTCAGGGGCGTAGCTATGGCTACACCTTC. Its translation is CASSQGRSYGYTF.

The J gene is TRBJ2-1, the V gene TRBV6-5; perhaps TRBD1 as D (6 bases). V was cut by 5 bases and J by 8 bases, with 16 bases left in between. Per germline, CDR1 MNHEY and CDR2 SVGAGI. The length of the CDR3 is 14 residues. This CDR3 is CASSRTDEYDEQFF. The CDR3 DNA reads as TGTGCCAGCAGTAGGACAGACGAATACGATGAGCAGTTCTTC.

This clone was recorded only once. The chain couples TRBV5-1 to TRBJ2-2, with 10 bases that match TRBD1. The CDR3 contains 17 residues. V dropped 3 bases and J dropped 4; count of bases not matched to a gene: 9. Germline V gene sequence: CDR1 SGHRS, CDR2 YFSETQ. CDR3 amino acids: CASSSSRQGASTGELFF. CDR3 coding DNA: TGCGCCAGCAGCTCGAGCCGACAGGGGGCCAGCACCGGGGAGCTGTTTTTT.

The V and J genes are TRBV19 and TRBJ1-2; D ambiguous. The CDR3 is 15 amino acids. Trimming left V 4 bases short and J 3 bases short, with 15 bases between. The germline gives CDR1 LNHDA, CDR2 SQIVND (reference sequence). In nucleotides, the CDR3 is TGTGCCAGTAGTACCTACGGCAGGCTGTACTATGGCTACACCTTC. It encodes CASSTYGRLYYGYTF. Looking up the rest from reference TRBV19 and TRBJ1-2 gives the full variable domain: DGGITQSPKYLFRKEGQNVTLSCEQNLNHDAMYWYRQDPGQGLRLIYYSQIVNDFQKGDIAEGYSVSREKKESFPLTVTSAQKNPTAFYLCASSTYGRLYYGYTFGSGTRLTVV.

The rearrangement joins TRBV2 to TRBJ1-4, with TRBD1 identical over 8 bases. After removal of 5 bases from V and 10 bases from J, the junction contained 9 bases not matched to a gene. The CDR3 loop spans 14 amino acids. The germline V gene encodes CDR1 SNHLY and CDR2 FYNNEI. CDR3 nucleotide sequence: TGTGCCAGCAGTCATGGACAGGGAGGGGGAAAACTGTTTTTT. Protein sequence: CASSHGQGGGKLFF.

In this sample, this clone turned up a few times. This chain joins TRBV4-1 and TRBJ1-2; D is unclear. The CDR3 length is 15 residues. V was cut by 0 bases and J by 4 bases, with 12 bases left in between. CDR1 is MGHRA, CDR2 YSYEKL, per germline. CDR3 region: CASSQEGGRGYGYTF. The DNA for the CDR3 is TGCGCCAGCAGCCAAGAGGGAGGGAGAGGCTATGGCTACACCTTC.

This clone was seen just once. Here the CDR3 reads CASSFSGAYEQYF. CDR3 bases: TGTGCCAGCAGTTTCTCCGGGGCCTACGAGCAGTACTTC. The genes are TRBV27 and TRBJ2-7, with a weak D call TRBD2 (5 bases). CDR3 length equals 13 residues. CDR1 MNHEY and CDR2 SMNVEV come from the germline V gene (reference sequence). V lost 3 bases to trimming and J lost 2 bases, with 8 bases between them.

J is TRBJ2-7 and V is TRBV7-9; 11 nucleotides match TRBD2. Germline CDR1 SEHNR, CDR2 FQNEAQ (reference sequence). V was clipped by 5 bases and J by 4 bases; unmatched bases: 10. CDR3 size: 16 residues. CDR3 amino acids: CASSGPTSGKIYEQYF. CDR3 nucleotide sequence: TGTGCCAGCAGCGGCCCGACTAGCGGGAAGATATACGAGCAGTACTTC. The full variable domain, its missing parts supplied by reference TRBV7-9 and TRBJ2-7, is DTGVSQNPRHKITKRGQNVTFRCDPISEHNRLYWYRQTLGQGPEFLTYFQNEAQLEKSRLLSDRFSAERPKGSFSTLEIQRTEQGDSAMYLCASSGPTSGKIYEQYFGPGTRLTVT.

The rearrangement links TRBV6-5 to TRBJ1-1, with a tentative D call TRBD1 (5 bases). V lost 0 bases and J 8 bases, leaving 13 bases between the germline ends. There are 14 residues in the CDR3. The germline V gene encodes CDR1 MNHEY and CDR2 SVGAGI. DNA for the CDR3: TGTGCCAGCAGTTACTCGAGTCAGGGAGGCGAAGCTTTCTTT. The encoded protein is CASSYSSQGGEAFF.

The gene calls are TRBV28 and TRBJ2-4; 7 bases fit TRBD2. J gave up 0 bases and V 4 bases, and 12 bases lay outside the gene matches. CDR3 size: 18 residues. Germline CDR1 and CDR2: MDHEN and SYDVKM. The CDR3 nucleotides read TGTGCCAGCAGTTCGGGACTAAAAGGGGCTCTAGCCAAAAACATTCAGTACTTC. Its translation is CASSSGLKGALAKNIQYF.

The V call is TRBV11-2, the J call TRBJ1-4; TRBD1 matches 9 bases. The V gene's germline CDR1 is SGHAT and CDR2 FQNNGV. The CDR3 loop spans 14 amino acids. The V and J ends lost 3 bases and 8 bases, in that order; junction bases with no gene match: 4. The CDR3 region is CASSLGQGTEKLFF. The CDR3, as DNA: TGTGCCAGCAGCTTGGGACAGGGAACCGAAAAACTGTTTTTT. The variable domain in full, completed from reference TRBV11-2 and TRBJ1-4, reads EAGVAQSPRYKIIEKRQSVAFWCNPISGHATLYWYQQILGQGPKLLIQFQNNGVVDDSQLPKDRFSAERLKGVDSTLKIQPAKLEDSAVYLCASSLGQGTEKLFFGSGTQLSVL.

CDR3 bases: TGTGCCAGCAGCTACTCGGGACTAGCGGGAGCCGGGGAGCTGTTTTTT. It encodes CASSYSGLAGAGELFF. V and J are TRBV7-9 and TRBJ2-2; 14 bases are a match to TRBD2. The J segment lost 6 bases and the V segment lost 4 bases, leaving 4 bases of the junction unmatched. The CDR3 runs to 16 residues. Germline CDR1 reads SEHNR; CDR2 reads FQNEAQ (reference sequence).

The J gene is TRBJ1-4, the V gene TRBV7-8, with no clear D. From germline, CDR1 is SGHVS and CDR2 FQNEAQ. V was trimmed by 4 bases and J by 5 bases, leaving 5 bases between them. This CDR3 comprises 12 residues. CDR3 sequence: CASSYTNEKLFF. CDR3 DNA sequence: TGTGCCAGCAGCTACACAAATGAAAAACTGTTTTTT. The full variable domain, completed using reference TRBV7-8 and TRBJ1-4, is GAGVSQSPRYKVAKRGQDVALRCDPISGHVSLFWYQQALGQGPEFLTYFQNEAQLDKSGLPSDRFFAERPEGSVSTLKIQRTQQEDSAVYLCASSYTNEKLFFGSGTQLSVL.

The chain links TRBV27 to TRBJ1-5; D gene unclear. Germline CDR1 is MNHEY and CDR2 is SMNVEV (reference sequence). The CDR3 is 14 amino acids. The V gene lost 2 bases and the J gene lost 5 bases, with 10 bases spanning the gap. CDR3 region: CASSLGWGDQPQHF. CDR3 coding DNA: TGTGCCAGCAGTTTAGGGTGGGGAGATCAGCCCCAGCATTTT.

This chain links TRBV6-6 with TRBJ1-1, with D possibly matching TRBD1 (6 bases). CDR1 MNHNY and CDR2 SVGAGI come from the germline V gene (reference sequence). Trimming removed 0 bases at V and 3 bases at J, with 14 bases between. This CDR3 is 16 amino acids long. CDR3 nucleotide sequence: TGTGCCAGCAGTTACTCGTTGGGGCAGGGGTACACTGAAGCTTTCTTT. Its protein product is CASSYSLGQGYTEAFF.